The subject of this entry is one TCR beta chain. The antigen it recognizes is unknown. One base away there is no much larger clone; base qualities are not given. This sample was included in a study of T cell responses to AZD1222 COVID-19 vaccine (dated by TCRdb to the early 2020s). Broadly, across the study: A total of 230 or so trial participants underwent TCR sequencing, of whom 200 to 220 received two doses of AZD1222 and approximately 25 received two doses of the MenACWY control vaccine. Trial participants were enrolled by age into 18-55, 56-69 and 70-plus year subgroups, with approximately 160, 26 and 62 TCR-sequenced participants respectively. On the study overall, not on this receptor specifically: Participants were mostly white British and included more females than males, and it was suggested by the authors that clonal diversity may have been underestimated. The 56-69-year group was small, and its depth increase did not reach significance, likely because of low power. Spike-specific TCR breadth and depth rose significantly after two AZD1222 doses compared with day 0 and with MenACWY recipients. Nearly half of unique spike-specific TCRs reportedly recognized epitopes outside regions mutated in the B.1.351 and B.1.1.7 variants. Conclusions about previously exposed vaccinees are limited, since just five or six AZD1222 recipients were seropositive for SARS-CoV-2 at baseline. Because no day 14 peak-response samples were available, the repertoires could be characterized only after the peak T cell response. The vaccine-associated CD4 TCRs covered the entire spike protein, and the dominant responses fell in regions 160-218 and 743-854.

The CDR3 contains 16 residues, cysteine and phenylalanine counted. Just the 48-base CDR3 DNA is kept, in frame starting at base 1. From V the trimming removes 9 bases and from J it removes 6 bases, while the gene matches leave 14 bases of the junction unaccounted for. CDR1 and CDR2 (LNHDA, SQIVND) derive from the germline V gene (reference sequence). This specimen's time point label, per the study, means: about 28 days (+/-7) after the second vaccine dose. AZD1222 recipients with second doses at about 4 weeks or about 12 weeks were pooled, because spike-specific TCR depth and breadth did not differ between schedules. Vaccinee samples were obtained from the UK trials COV001 and COV002, which included a single-blind randomized controlled phase 2/3 trial of AZD1222 (ChAdOx1 nCoV-19) in healthy adults. Trial participant PBMC samples were collected at day 0 and day 28 after the second dose for TCRbeta chain sequencing.

The CDR3 regions of human TCRbeta chains were subjected to immunosequencing. In the authors' own workflow: TCRs in the repertoires were matched against a reference library of SARS-CoV-2-specific TCRs that had been generated with the MIRA antigen-specificity platform. Breadth was defined as the fraction of unique TCRs that were SARS-CoV-2-associated. Depth was defined as the fraction of total T cells that were SARS-CoV-2-associated. Using the MIRA data, every spike-specific TCR was mapped to the spike region that the TCR reacted to and assigned to either a CD4 or a CD8 class. Log10-transformed breadth and depth values were compared by one-way ANOVA with Sidak's multiple comparisons tests. TCRdb obtained this table from immuneACCESS and retained in-frame rearrangements with V and J assigned. These tables miss some clones; where compared with another copy, unresolved V genes account for less than half of the shortfall, and the remainder is unexplained. From that table come the V and J calls and clone size; the DNA was used to work out D and trimming. A total of about 140,000 clones appear in this sample, around nine tenths of them only once. The ten top clones hold approximately 2.8% of the sample.

The V and J segments used are TRBV19 and TRBJ2-1; 10 nucleotides in the junction match TRBD2. This specimen was peripheral blood, taken 28 days after the second AZD1222 dose. The TCR was taken from an adult who received the AZD1222 COVID-19 vaccine. The CDR3 protein is CASHYRASGSVNEQFF. The nucleotide sequence is given as TGTGCCAGCCACTATCGAGCTAGCGGGAGCGTCAATGAGCAGTTCTTC.